This T cell receptor beta chain emerged from a study of blood T cell repertoires in COVID-19. Method: immunoSEQ multiplex PCR; TCRdb's copy keeps in-frame clones and lacks some. Of about 120,000 clones in the sample, 75% to 90% are singletons; the top ten hold around 30%. V shed 6 bases and J shed 5 bases, with 14 bases lying between them. The CDR3 spans 13 residues. Per germline, CDR1 MNHEY and CDR2 SVGAGI. The source is a man in his 70s with active or convalescent COVID-19. The chain joins TRBV6-5 to TRBJ2-7, with D possibly being TRBD2 (5 bases). Sequencing input: peripheral blood. This chain's CDR3 is CASSLEVGHEQYF. CDR3 DNA sequence: TGTGCCAGCAGCTTGGAGGTCGGCCACGAGCAGTACTTC.